The next 15 T cell receptor beta chains were all read from a single sample in a study of blood T cell repertoires in COVID-19. The method was immunoSEQ multiplex PCR; TCRdb's version includes in-frame clones alone and lacks a portion of them. This table has a few hundred thousand clones, about nine tenths appearing once. Sequencing was done on a sample of PBMCs or T cells enriched from blood (not recorded which). The origin of the receptors is a man aged 25-40 years in a cohort exposed to, infected with or recovered from COVID-19 (not recorded which).

V and J are TRBV15 and TRBJ2-3; 12 nucleotides match TRBD1. The CDR3 is made up of 15 amino acids. V lost 5 bases, J lost 8 bases, and 8 bases stayed unmatched. The germline CDR1 and CDR2 sequences are LNHNV and YYDKDF (reference sequence). CDR3 coding DNA: TGTGCCACCAGCGGACGGGACAGGGGGCGAGTTACGCAGTATTTT. Protein sequence: CATSGRDRGRVTQYF.

This clone was seen a single time. The rearrangement joins TRBV5-4 to TRBJ2-7; no clear D. This CDR3 is 15 amino acids long. Germline CDR1 and CDR2: SGHNT and YYREEE (reference sequence). The V end lost 0 bases, the J end lost 3 bases, and 13 bases lay between the germline ends. CDR3 in DNA: TGTGCCAGCAGCTTGGATCTGGTCAACTACTACGAGCAGTACTTC. This sequence encodes CASSLDLVNYYEQYF.

The chain employs TRBV19 and TRBJ2-3, with D perhaps matching TRBD2 (5 bases). The CDR3 is 15 amino acids. Between the trimmed V and J ends, which lost 7 bases and 1 base, there was a span of 15 bases. Germline loops: CDR1 LNHDA, CDR2 SQIVND (reference sequence). CDR3 in amino acids: CASKGQEAGTDTQYF. DNA of the CDR3: TGTGCCAGTAAAGGTCAGGAAGCGGGCACAGATACGCAGTATTTT.

This sequence joins TRBV25-1 and TRBJ2-3; 8 bases align to TRBD1. CDR1 MGHDK and CDR2 SYGVNS come from the germline V gene. The CDR3 sequence is 13 residues long. V shed 6 bases, J shed 15 bases, and the junction held 14 bases outside the gene matches. DNA of the CDR3: TGTGCCAGCAGGACACCCAGGACAGGGCGGCAATATTTT. Translation: CASRTPRTGRQYF.

This chain uses TRBV27 with TRBJ1-5; TRBD1 might be the D (5 bases). The germline V gene encodes CDR1 MNHEY and CDR2 SMNVEV (reference sequence). V dropped 0 bases and J dropped 0 bases, with 12 bases sitting between them. The CDR3 loop spans 17 amino acids. CDR3 sequence reads: CASSLSGGSYSNQPQHF. For the CDR3, the DNA is TGTGCCAGCAGTTTATCCGGGGGTTCTTATAGCAATCAGCCCCAGCATTTT.

V usage is TRBV25-1 and J usage is TRBJ1-4; the match to TRBD1 covers 10 bases. After removal of 4 bases from V and 7 bases from J, the junction contained 6 bases not matched to a gene. This CDR3 comprises 15 residues. Germline assignment: CDR1 MGHDK and CDR2 SYGVNS. This CDR3 reads CASSVRDRGVEKLFF. The CDR3 bases are TGTGCCAGCAGTGTCCGGGACAGGGGCGTTGAAAAACTGTTTTTT.

The V gene is TRBV6-5, the J gene TRBJ1-4; tentative D call: TRBD1 (6 bases). V shed 2 bases and J shed 7 bases, with 17 bases lying between them. The CDR3 sequence is 16 residues long. Germline CDR1 is MNHEY and CDR2 is SVGAGI. CDR3 residues: CASSYRAGGQGEKLFF. The DNA for the CDR3 is TGTGCCAGCAGTTACCGGGCTGGGGGCCAAGGTGAAAAACTGTTTTTT.

The V gene is TRBV9, the J gene TRBJ1-4, with D perhaps matching TRBD1 (5 bases). From germline, CDR1 is SGDLS and CDR2 YYNGEE. The CDR3 spans 15 residues. Trimming removed 4 bases from V and 3 bases from J, with 13 bases in between. CDR3 amino acids: CASSPGSGSNEKLFF. CDR3 coding DNA: TGTGCCAGCAGCCCCGGTTCAGGGTCTAATGAAAAACTGTTTTTT. The full variable domain, in which reference TRBV9 and TRBJ1-4 provide the parts outside the CDR3, is DSGVTQTPKHLITATGQRVTLRCSPRSGDLSVYWYQQSLDQGLQFLIQYYNGEERAKGNILERFSAQQFPDLHSELNLSSLELGDSALYFCASSPGSGSNEKLFFGSGTQLSVL.

This sequence joins TRBV15 and TRBJ1-2, with TRBD1 identical over 12 bases. CDR1 and CDR2 from the germline V gene are LNHNV and YYDKDF (reference sequence). The CDR3 consists of 16 residues. V shed 4 bases, J shed 1 base, and the junction held 4 bases outside the gene matches. CDR3 protein: CATSKGQGAGNYGYTF. The CDR3 bases are TGTGCCACCAGCAAGGGACAGGGGGCGGGTAACTATGGCTACACCTTC. Full variable domain (rest looked up from reference TRBV15 and TRBJ1-2): DAMVIQNPRYQVTQFGKPVTLSCSQTLNHNVMYWYQQKSSQAPKLLFHYYDKDFNNEADTPDNFQSRRPNTSFCFLDIRSPGLGDTAMYLCATSKGQGAGNYGYTFGSGTRLTVV.

The CDR3 nucleotides are TGTGCCAGCAGACGGCAGGGTCTTCGCTACGAGCAGTACTTC. Amino acid sequence: CASRRQGLRYEQYF. The chain is built from TRBV7-2 and TRBJ2-7; D is possibly TRBD1 (5 bases). Germline CDR1 SGHTA, CDR2 FQGNSA. V lost 6 bases, J lost 3 bases, and 15 bases lay in between. The CDR3 contains 14 residues.

This clone has a single count. The V and J genes are TRBV10-3 and TRBJ2-1; 9 nucleotides align to TRBD1. The CDR3 spans 13 residues. The germline CDR1 and CDR2 sequences are ENHRY and SYGVKD. Trimming cost V 2 bases and J 10 bases; bases outside gene matches: 3. The CDR3 here is CAISEGTGLEQFF. In DNA, the CDR3 is TGTGCCATCAGTGAGGGGACAGGGTTGGAGCAGTTCTTC.

This clone has only a few counts. The chain's CDR3 is CASSFNYYEQYF. The CDR3 region has the DNA TGTGCCAGCAGTTTTAACTACTACGAGCAGTACTTC. This chain uses TRBV28 with TRBJ2-7; D not certain. This CDR3 is 12 amino acids long. Between the trimmed V and J ends, which lost 3 bases and 3 bases, there was a span of 6 bases. Germline V lookup: CDR1 MDHEN, CDR2 SYDVKM. Variable domain in full (rest from reference TRBV28 and TRBJ2-7): DVKVTQSSRYLVKRTGEKVFLECVQDMDHENMFWYRQDPGLGLRLIYFSYDVKMKEKGDIPEGYSVSREKKERFSLILESASTNQTSMYLCASSFNYYEQYFGPGTRLTVT.

The chain joins TRBV7-9 to TRBJ2-7; D gene unclear. The CDR3 is 14 amino acids. Trimming removed 0 bases from V and 0 bases from J, with 6 bases in between. The germline gives CDR1 SEHNR, CDR2 FQNEAQ (reference sequence). The CDR3 protein is CASSLASSSYEQYF. Written as DNA, the CDR3 is TGTGCCAGCAGCTTAGCAAGTAGCTCCTACGAGCAGTACTTC.

V gene TRBV6-5 combines with J gene TRBJ1-2; 8 bases agree with TRBD1. This CDR3 spans 15 amino acids. The V gene's germline CDR1 is MNHEY and CDR2 SVGAGI. After removal of 0 bases from V and 4 bases from J, the junction contained 4 bases not matched to a gene. CDR3 sequence: CASSYSDRASYGYTF. CDR3 DNA sequence: TGTGCCAGCAGTTACTCGGACAGGGCGTCCTATGGCTACACCTTC.

The chain couples TRBV7-2 to TRBJ1-2; D is ambiguous. Germline V gene data show CDR1 as SGHTA and CDR2 as FQGNSA. With 1 base removed from V and 7 bases from J, the gap between germline ends came to 10 bases. The CDR3 contains 13 residues. The CDR3, as DNA: TGTGCCAGCAGCTTAGTGTTTGGAGGTGGCTACACCTTC. This sequence encodes CASSLVFGGGYTF.